The 26 T cell receptor beta chains listed next were all sequenced from one sample in a study of T cell changes during pregnancy in multiple sclerosis. Some clones are missing from TCRdb's copy, which holds only in-frame ones; the method was immunoSEQ multiplex PCR. The profile shows 55,000 to 70,000 clones, approximately 90% of them singletons. The sample was CD4+ T cells from peripheral blood mononuclear cells, taken in the third trimester of pregnancy. These receptor sequences come from a female donor with multiple sclerosis, enrolled in a pregnancy study.

This clone appeared a few times. V usage is TRBV4-3 and J usage is TRBJ2-1; D is undetermined. With 0 bases removed from V and 10 bases from J, the gap between germline ends came to 10 bases. The CDR3 is 13 amino acids. CDR1 LGHNA and CDR2 YSLEER come from the germline V gene. The CDR3 coding sequence is TGCGCCAGCAGCCAAGATTCAGGCCGGGAGCAGTTCTTC. Translation: CASSQDSGREQFF.

The table lists this clone with a count of one. The chain links TRBV7-8 to TRBJ2-7, with 11 positions matching TRBD1. This CDR3 is 15 amino acids long. From germline, CDR1 is SGHVS and CDR2 FQNEAQ. The V gene end was trimmed by 5 bases and the J gene end by 5 bases; junction bases not matched to a gene: 8. The CDR3 DNA is TGTGCCAGCAGCCCGGGGACAGGGGGTTTTAACGAGCAGTACTTC. This translates into CASSPGTGGFNEQYF.

The chain is built from TRBV11-3 and TRBJ2-7, with 9 bases identical to TRBD1. Per germline, CDR1 SGHNT and CDR2 YENEEA. V was pared by 5 bases and J by 0 bases, with 8 bases of the junction left unmatched. The CDR3 covers 16 residues. CDR3 nucleotides: TGTGCCAGCAGCCCGACAGGGGGACAGCCCTCCTACGAGCAGTACTTC. Translated: CASSPTGGQPSYEQYF.

CDR3 sequence reads: CASSFGTGEYGYTF. Written as DNA, the CDR3 is TGTGCCAGCAGCTTCGGTACAGGGGAGTATGGCTACACCTTC. V gene TRBV11-2 combines with J gene TRBJ1-2, with 7 positions matching TRBD1. CDR3 length: 14 residues. The germline CDR1 and CDR2 sequences are SGHAT and FQNNGV. V lost 3 bases and J lost 5; bases outside the gene matches: 6.

J is TRBJ1-2 and V is TRBV7-2, with D unclear. Germline V gene data show CDR1 as SGHTA and CDR2 as FQGNSA. The CDR3 spans 13 residues. Trimming cost V 5 bases and J 4 bases, with 11 bases left between them. CDR3 DNA: TGTGCCAGCAGCCCCTCTGGCCGCTATGGCTACACCTTC. Translated, it gives CASSPSGRYGYTF.

The DNA for the CDR3 is TGTGCCAGCAGCTTGGCCGGGACAGGGGGCTCCTACGAGCAGTACTTC. The encoded protein is CASSLAGTGGSYEQYF. The rearrangement links TRBV5-6 to TRBJ2-7, with 11 bases lining up with TRBD1. J was trimmed by 0 bases and V by 0 bases; bases with no gene match: 2. The germline CDR1 and CDR2 sequences are SGHDT and YYEEEE. This CDR3 comprises 16 residues.

The chain links TRBV18 to TRBJ2-7; no clear D gene. The CDR3 consists of 14 residues. Trimming took 6 bases from V and 0 from J, leaving 12 bases between them. The germline CDR1 and CDR2 sequences are KGHSH and LQKENI. CDR3 sequence reads: CASSLVADSYEQYF. CDR3 bases: TGTGCCAGCTCCCTGGTGGCAGACTCCTACGAGCAGTACTTC.

The chain combines TRBV7-9 with TRBJ1-1, with TRBD1 identical over 8 bases. The V segment lost 3 bases and the J segment 2 bases; nucleotides outside the gene matches: 2. CDR1 is SEHNR, CDR2 FQNEAQ, per germline (reference sequence). CDR3 length equals 14 residues. The DNA for the CDR3 is TGTGCCAGCAGCTTGGGACAGGAAAACACTGAAGCTTTCTTT. It codes for CASSLGQENTEAFF.

V usage is TRBV5-6 and J usage is TRBJ1-6; TRBD1 aligns across 8 bases. Germline loops: CDR1 SGHDT, CDR2 YYEEEE. V lost 4 bases and J lost 2; bases outside the gene matches: 5. The CDR3 consists of 16 residues. The CDR3 nucleotides read TGTGCCAGCAGCCCTCCAGGGGGCCCCTATAATTCACCCCTCCACTTT. This codes for CASSPPGGPYNSPLHF.

The chain joins TRBV18 to TRBJ2-7, with 12 positions matching TRBD2. Germline CDR1 and CDR2: KGHSH and LQKENI. V shed 3 bases and J 2 bases; nucleotides not matched to a gene: 2. The CDR3 contains 15 residues. The CDR3 protein is CASSPGTSGPYEQYF. The CDR3 bases are TGTGCCAGCTCACCCGGGACTAGCGGGCCCTACGAGCAGTACTTC.

This chain connects TRBV5-1 to TRBJ2-3; a possible D gene is TRBD2 (5 bases). V was clipped by 9 bases and J by 5 bases, with 22 bases between them. The CDR3 contains 15 residues. Germline-derived CDR1 and CDR2 are SGHRS and YFSETQ. CDR3 loop: CATRKSGNKGDTQYF. Written as DNA, the CDR3 is TGCGCCACCCGAAAGAGCGGTAATAAAGGAGATACGCAGTATTTT.

The V and J genes are TRBV5-1 and TRBJ2-3, with D tentatively TRBD1 (6 bases). Deletions cut 3 bases from V and 3 bases from J, with 11 bases between. The CDR3 is 14 amino acids. CDR1 and CDR2 (germline): SGHRS, YFSETQ. The CDR3 DNA reads TGCGCCAGCAGCTCCGGGACACGGACAGATACGCAGTATTTT. Translating it yields CASSSGTRTDTQYF. The variable domain in full, completed from reference TRBV5-1 and TRBJ2-3, reads KAGVTQTPRYLIKTRGQQVTLSCSPISGHRSVSWYQQTPGQGLQFLFEYFSETQRNKGNFPGRFSGRQFSNSRSEMNVSTLELGDSALYLCASSSGTRTDTQYFGPGTRLTVL.

V is TRBV28 and J is TRBJ2-7, with D maybe TRBD2 (5 bases). The CDR3 has 12 residues. The germline gives CDR1 MDHEN, CDR2 SYDVKM. V gave up 5 bases and J gave up 4 bases, with 9 bases separating them. CDR3 sequence: CASSSGRYEQYF. Written as DNA, the CDR3 is TGTGCCAGCAGTAGCGGTCGTTACGAGCAGTACTTC.

The DNA for the CDR3 is TGTGCCAGCAGCGAGGGGGACAGGACGGGGACCCAGTACTTC. It is translated as CASSEGDRTGTQYF. The chain couples TRBV11-3 to TRBJ2-5; 8 bases fit TRBD1. The CDR3 has 14 residues. The trim removed 5 bases at V and 7 bases at J, leaving 9 bases unmatched. Germline V gene lookup returns CDR1 SGHNT and CDR2 YENEEA.

This chain uses TRBV6-4 with TRBJ1-5, with 8 bases fitting TRBD1. CDR1 is MRHNA and CDR2 is SNTAGT in the germline V gene. V lost 4 bases, J lost 6 bases, and 5 bases stayed unmatched. The CDR3 consists of 14 residues. The DNA for the CDR3 is TGTGCCAGCAGTGCAATGACAGGGGCTCAGCCCCAGCATTTT. Its protein product is CASSAMTGAQPQHF.

V is TRBV5-6 and J is TRBJ2-1; a weak D match, TRBD1 (5 bases). Germline values: CDR1 SGHDT, CDR2 YYEEEE. V shed 1 base and J shed 7 bases, with 15 bases lying between them. The CDR3 covers 15 residues. CDR3 nucleotide sequence: TGTGCCAGCAGCTTGTCGGCAGGGTTCGCTAATGAGCAGTTCTTC. Residues: CASSLSAGFANEQFF.

The rearrangement uses TRBV4-1 and TRBJ1-5; 8 bases agree with TRBD1. The germline gives CDR1 MGHRA, CDR2 YSYEKL. The CDR3 is 17 amino acids. The J segment lost 2 bases and the V segment lost 4 bases, leaving 10 bases of the junction unmatched. CDR3 sequence (DNA): TGCGCCAGCAGCCTAGGCCCGACAGGGGAGGGCAATCAGCCCCAGCATTTT. Amino acid sequence: CASSLGPTGEGNQPQHF.

V is TRBV5-5 and J is TRBJ1-1, with D possibly being TRBD1 (5 bases). The V and J ends lost 3 bases and 4 bases respectively, with 16 bases between them. The CDR3 spans 15 residues. Germline V gene sequence: CDR1 SGHKS, CDR2 YYEKEE (reference sequence). The CDR3 loop is CASSSGGSWGTEAFF. The DNA of the CDR3 is TGTGCCAGCAGCTCGGGGGGGTCCTGGGGCACTGAAGCTTTCTTT.

This sequence joins TRBV5-4 and TRBJ1-4; the D gene is possibly TRBD1 (6 bases). Germline V gives CDR1 SGHNT, CDR2 YYREEE (reference sequence). The CDR3 sequence is 15 residues long. Trimming stripped 0 bases from V and 7 bases from J, with 13 bases between. CDR3 in DNA: TGTGCCAGCAGCTTGGCAGGGGCTGACCTTGAAAAACTGTTTTTT. Translating gives CASSLAGADLEKLFF.

The chain links TRBV2 to TRBJ2-1; TRBD2 aligns across 11 bases. CDR3 length: 14 residues. Germline V gives CDR1 SNHLY, CDR2 FYNNEI. Unmatched junction bases numbered 6, after V lost 6 bases and J lost 8 bases. CDR3 sequence reads: CASRAGTSGDEQFF. The DNA of the CDR3 is TGTGCCAGCAGAGCCGGGACTAGCGGCGATGAGCAGTTCTTC.

The chain has TRBV5-1 and TRBJ2-7, with TRBD1 identical over 8 bases. The CDR3 extends over 18 amino acids. Germline V gene sequence: CDR1 SGHRS, CDR2 YFSETQ. V was pared by 2 bases and J by 4 bases, with 17 bases of the junction left unmatched. For the CDR3, the DNA is TGCGCCAGCAGCTTCTGGTCCCCCGCGGGACAGGTTTTGTACGAGCAGTACTTC. Amino acid sequence: CASSFWSPAGQVLYEQYF.

The chain combines TRBV2 with TRBJ1-2; D may be TRBD1 (6 bases). The CDR3 loop spans 19 amino acids. Germline V gene sequence: CDR1 SNHLY, CDR2 FYNNEI. With 3 bases removed from V and 0 bases from J, the gap between germline ends came to 23 bases. DNA of the CDR3: TGTGCCAGCAGTGACCGCACAAGGATTTGGACAGATGCTAACTATGGCTACACCTTC. Its translation: CASSDRTRIWTDANYGYTF. The full variable domain, with the rest looked up from reference TRBV2 and TRBJ1-2, is EPEVTQTPSHQVTQMGQEVILRCVPISNHLYFYWYRQILGQKVEFLVSFYNNEISEKSEIFDDQFSVERPDGSNFTLKIRSTKLEDSAMYFCASSDRTRIWTDANYGYTFGSGTRLTVV.

Concerning this clone: Additional DNA sequences in this sample encode the identical CDR3. V is TRBV25-1 and J is TRBJ2-1; TRBD1 might be the D (5 bases). This CDR3 region has 17 residues. V gave up 1 base and J gave up 0 bases, with 13 bases separating them. Germline V gives CDR1 MGHDK, CDR2 SYGVNS. CDR3 amino acids: CASSELQGLSSYNEQFF. The CDR3 DNA reads TGTGCCAGCAGTGAATTGCAGGGCCTAAGCTCCTACAATGAGCAGTTCTTC.

The chain combines TRBV4-1 with TRBJ2-1; 9 bases agree with TRBD2. Germline V gene sequence: CDR1 MGHRA, CDR2 YSYEKL. The CDR3 sequence is 16 residues long. V gave up 0 bases and J gave up 6 bases; unmatched junction bases: 6. The CDR3 coding sequence is TGCGCCAGCAGCCAAGATTTAGCTAGCGGGATCAATGAGCAGTTCTTC. Residues: CASSQDLASGINEQFF.

The gene calls are TRBV19 and TRBJ1-6; weak D call: TRBD1 (6 bases). Trimming left V 5 bases short and J 4 bases short, with 12 bases between. The CDR3 spans 15 residues. From germline, CDR1 is LNHDA and CDR2 SQIVND (reference sequence). CDR3 coding DNA: TGTGCCAGTAGTGTGATAGACAGGTATAATTCACCCCTCCACTTT. It encodes CASSVIDRYNSPLHF.

The chain couples TRBV7-9 to TRBJ2-2, with D perhaps TRBD2 (6 bases). The CDR3 totals 16 residues. V was clipped by 5 bases and J by 4 bases, with 17 bases between them. Germline lookup yields CDR1 SEHNR and CDR2 FQNEAQ (reference sequence). CDR3 bases: TGTGCCAGCAGCCCACGCGGGGACCTCGCCACCGGGGAGCTGTTTTTT. Translation: CASSPRGDLATGELFF. Based on the CDR3 plus reference TRBV7-9 and TRBJ2-2, the full variable domain is DTGVSQNPRHKITKRGQNVTFRCDPISEHNRLYWYRQTLGQGPEFLTYFQNEAQLEKSRLLSDRFSAERPKGSFSTLEIQRTEQGDSAMYLCASSPRGDLATGELFFGEGSRLTVL.